This note documents a single T cell receptor (beta chain) sequence. The table lists this clone with a count of one. Its antigen remains unidentified. No much larger clonotype is one base removed from it; base qualities were not supplied. TCRbeta CDR3 regions were amplified from genomic DNA by means of the immunoSEQ Assay, a bias-controlled multiplex PCR. As for the original processing: The number of nucleated cells in each sample was estimated from the amplification of reference gene primers within the assay. To quantify the absolute abundance of each unique TCRbeta CDR3 rearrangement, sequence reads were collapsed and filtered. For each sample, productive Simpson clonality was calculated as the square root of Simpson's diversity index over productive rearrangements. In TCRdb, the immuneACCESS table is reduced to in-frame sequences with V and J assigned. These tables do not hold every clone; where another copy was compared, an unresolved V gene accounts for under half, and the others remain unexplained. V and J calls plus clone size are reproduced from that table; the DNA served to infer D and trimming. Recorded for this sample are 300,000 to 350,000 clones; 90% of them occurred a single time. Roughly 3.9% of the sample is in the top ten clones.

Trimming at the junction amounts to 1 base on V and 3 bases on J, and the germline ends lie 9 bases apart. According to the germline V gene, CDR1 reads MGHRA and CDR2 reads YSYEKL. The CDR3, from cysteine to phenylalanine, totals 15 residues. Only the CDR3 DNA is retained, 45 bases long and in frame from the first base. The sample belongs to a study of blood T cell repertoires in COVID-19 (dated by TCRdb to about 2020). Regarding the research as a whole: Collaborator samples came from the United States, Italy and Spain and covered acute and convalescent phases of COVID-19. The material from the prospective study consisted of cDNA or gDNA derived from T cells, B-cell-depleted T cells, or PBMCs. Deeply sampled blood TCRbeta repertoires from subjects exposed to, actively infected with, or recovered from COVID-19 were included in the dataset. A freely available public database, intended as a resource for researchers studying the immune response to SARS-CoV-2, is where the repertoires were released. The samples were drawn from two sources: the first 160 participants of the ongoing ImmuneRACE study, and over 1,000 subjects contributed by 6 global collaborators. Sample metadata almost always included a de-identified subject ID, COVID-19 status, age in years and sex. Where HLA class I and class II types were available, the types were taken from metadata supplied by the sample provider, not from assay-based typing. Paper-wide results and their limitations: Clinical and demographic metadata were provided uncurated, with the amount varying by source and participant.

In the prospective study, participants were 18 to 89 years old, resided in approximately 22 geographic areas of the United States, and were enrolled through a virtual design. In the prospective study, participants were assigned to cohorts based on the clinical history participants reported in a screening survey and a study questionnaire. Exposed participants had been in contact, within 2 weeks of entering the study, with a person who had a PCR-confirmed or clinician-diagnosed case of COVID-19. Each participant in the prospective study had whole blood, serum and a nasopharyngeal or oropharyngeal swab collected by mobile phlebotomists. Prospective study participants could optionally give additional blood draws and questionnaires over an approximately two-month period. Before DNA extraction, prospective study blood samples were shipped either frozen or at room temperature.

Sequencing was carried out using PBMCs or T cells enriched from blood (not recorded which). Recombination connected TRBV4-1 to TRBJ2-2; possibly the D gene is TRBD2, per 6 matching bases. This TCR was sampled from a woman in her twenties or thirties who had been exposed to COVID-19. The nucleotide sequence reads TGCGCCAGCAGCCAAGGTTGGGGGGACACCGGGGAGCTGTTTTTT. Translated, it reads CASSQGWGDTGELFF.